A single T cell receptor (beta chain) is shown here with its context. Its antigen is unknown. Per-nucleotide qualities are absent, and no much larger clonotype sits a single base away. These data come from a study of T cell responses to AZD1222 COVID-19 vaccine (dated by TCRdb to about 2021). The study in broad terms: AZD1222 recipients with second doses at about 4 weeks or about 12 weeks were pooled, because spike-specific TCR depth and breadth did not differ between schedules. A total of about 230 trial participants underwent TCR sequencing, of whom roughly 210 received two doses of AZD1222 and about 25 received two doses of the MenACWY control vaccine. Trial participants were enrolled by age into 18-55, 56-69 and 70-plus year subgroups, with roughly 160, 29 and 62 TCR-sequenced participants respectively.

The CDR3 regions of human TCRbeta chains were subjected to immunosequencing. The authors' analysis ran thus. TCRs in the repertoires were compared against a reference library of SARS-CoV-2-specific TCRs that had been generated with the MIRA antigen-specificity platform. Breadth was defined as the fraction of unique TCRs that were SARS-CoV-2-associated. Depth was defined as the fraction of total T cells that were SARS-CoV-2-associated. Using the MIRA data, every spike-specific TCR was mapped to the spike region that the TCR reacted to and assigned to either a CD4 or a CD8 class. Log10-transformed breadth and depth values were compared by one-way ANOVA with Sidak's multiple comparisons tests. As stored in TCRdb, this immuneACCESS dataset retains in-frame rearrangements with V and J assigned. A fraction of the clones does not appear; measured against another copy, unresolved V genes explain less than half of the discrepancy, and the remainder lacks a known reason. V, J and clone size are those of that table, while D and trimming were read from the DNA. Here the sample has around 95,000 clones; approximately 87% occur a single time. The top ten hold approximately 16% of the sample.

Here is what the overall study found, with its caveats: The vaccine-associated CD4 TCRs covered the entire spike protein, and the dominant responses fell in regions 160-218 and 743-854. In the small 56-69-year group, the increase in depth fell short of significance, most likely because of low power. A significant rise in spike-specific TCR breadth and depth was observed after two AZD1222 doses relative to day 0 and relative to MenACWY recipients. Because no day 14 peak-response samples were available, repertoires were characterized only after the peak T cell response. Participants were mostly white British and included more females than males, and it was suggested by the authors that clonal diversity may have been underestimated. Nearly half of unique spike-specific TCRs reportedly recognized epitopes outside regions mutated in the B.1.351 and B.1.1.7 variants. Conclusions about previously exposed vaccinees are limited because only five or six AZD1222 recipients were SARS-CoV-2 seropositive at baseline.

The time point label on this specimen signifies: baseline before first vaccination. Vaccinee samples came from UK trials COV001 and COV002, including a single-blind randomized controlled phase 2/3 trial of AZD1222 (ChAdOx1 nCoV-19) in healthy adults. For TCRbeta chain sequencing, PBMC samples from trial participants were taken at day 0 and at day 28 after the second dose. The trim is 6 bases for V and 0 bases for J, with a gap of 11 bases between the germline ends. The CDR3 numbers 14 residues from cysteine through phenylalanine. The DNA shown is the 42-base CDR3, in frame from base 1. Based on the germline V gene, the CDR1 and CDR2 sequences are ENHRY and SYGVKD.

The sequences come from peripheral blood, collected on day 0 of AZD1222 vaccination. The receptor chain draws on TRBV10-3 and TRBJ1-1; D gene: possibly TRBD1, on 5 matching bases. The clonotype originates from an adult in good health. The CDR3 amino acid sequence is: CAIRTGTVNTEAFF. The bases are TGTGCCATCAGAACCGGGACGGTGAACACTGAAGCTTTCTTT.